This T cell receptor (beta chain) was identified in a study of patients and donors after allogeneic stem cell transplantation. Germline CDR1 reads MNHEY; CDR2 reads SMNVEV (reference sequence). The V and J ends lost 7 bases and 1 base, in that order; junction bases with no gene match: 7. This CDR3 is built from 15 residues. From the RT-PCR reads, TCRdb called clonotypes with MiXCR, one entry per CDR3 protein. Of hundreds of thousands of distinct CDR3 sequences listed, 16% were seen once; the top ten hold around 7.2%. This sequence joins TRBV27 and TRBJ2-7; 10 bases map to TRBD2. The material sequenced was blood, either unsorted or a sorted T cell fraction (not recorded which). This clonotype was obtained from a human donor who was either an allogeneic HSCT recipient or a stem cell or donor lymphocyte infusion donor (not recorded which). It is not recorded whose cells these are; they may come from a transplant donor. The DNA for the CDR3 is TGTGCCAGCACCTTAGCGGGAGGATCTTCCTACGAGCAGTACTTC. Its protein product is CASTLAGGSSYEQYF.